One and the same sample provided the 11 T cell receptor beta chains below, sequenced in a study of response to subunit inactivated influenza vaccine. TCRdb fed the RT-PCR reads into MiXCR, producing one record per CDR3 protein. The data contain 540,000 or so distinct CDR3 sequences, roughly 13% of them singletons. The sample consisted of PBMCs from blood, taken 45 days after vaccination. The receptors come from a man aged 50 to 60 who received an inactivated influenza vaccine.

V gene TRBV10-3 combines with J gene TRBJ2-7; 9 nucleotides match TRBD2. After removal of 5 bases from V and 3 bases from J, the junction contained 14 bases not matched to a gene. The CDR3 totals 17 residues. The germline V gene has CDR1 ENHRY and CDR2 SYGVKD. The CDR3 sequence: CAISKGLAYGLNYEQYF. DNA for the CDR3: TGTGCCATCAGTAAGGGACTAGCTTATGGCTTGAACTACGAGCAGTACTTC.

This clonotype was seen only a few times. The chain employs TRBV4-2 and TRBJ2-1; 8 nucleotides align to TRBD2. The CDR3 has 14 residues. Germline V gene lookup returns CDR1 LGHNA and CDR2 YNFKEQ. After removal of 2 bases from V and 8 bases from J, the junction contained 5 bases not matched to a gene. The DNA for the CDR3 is TGTGCCAGCAGCCAATTGTCCGGGGGGGATGAGCAGTTCTTC. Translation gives CASSQLSGGDEQFF.

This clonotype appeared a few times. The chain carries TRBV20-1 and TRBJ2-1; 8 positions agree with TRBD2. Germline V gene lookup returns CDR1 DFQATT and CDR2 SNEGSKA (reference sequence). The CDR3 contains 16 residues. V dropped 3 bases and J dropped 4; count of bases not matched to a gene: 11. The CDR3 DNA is TGCAGTGCTAGCAGGGCTAGCGGGTCGAATTACAATGAGCAGTTCTTC. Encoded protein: CSASRASGSNYNEQFF.

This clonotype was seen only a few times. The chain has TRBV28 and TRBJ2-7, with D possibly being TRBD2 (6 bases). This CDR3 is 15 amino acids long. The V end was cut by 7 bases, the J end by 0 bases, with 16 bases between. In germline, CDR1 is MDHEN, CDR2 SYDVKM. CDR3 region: CASTPVSGSSYEQYF. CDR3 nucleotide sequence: TGTGCCAGCACCCCGGTTAGCGGCAGCTCCTACGAGCAGTACTTC.

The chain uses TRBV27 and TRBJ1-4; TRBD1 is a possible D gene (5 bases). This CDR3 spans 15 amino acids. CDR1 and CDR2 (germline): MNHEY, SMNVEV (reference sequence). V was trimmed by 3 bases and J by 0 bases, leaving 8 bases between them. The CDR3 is CASSLTAATNEKLFF. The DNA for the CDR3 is TGTGCCAGCAGTTTGACAGCAGCAACTAATGAAAAACTGTTTTTT.

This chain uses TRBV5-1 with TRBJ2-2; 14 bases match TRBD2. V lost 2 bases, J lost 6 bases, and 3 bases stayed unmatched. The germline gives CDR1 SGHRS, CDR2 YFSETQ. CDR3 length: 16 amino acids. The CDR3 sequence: CASSFGLAGGSGELFF. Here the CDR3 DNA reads TGCGCCAGCAGCTTCGGACTAGCGGGAGGTTCCGGGGAGCTGTTTTTT.

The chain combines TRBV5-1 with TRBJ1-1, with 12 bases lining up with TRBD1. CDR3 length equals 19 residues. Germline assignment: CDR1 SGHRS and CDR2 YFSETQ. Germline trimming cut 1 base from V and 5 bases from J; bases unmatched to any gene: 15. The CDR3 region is CASSLYGTGGVKRGTEAFF. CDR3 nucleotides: TGCGCCAGCAGCTTGTACGGGACAGGGGGCGTTAAACGAGGGACTGAAGCTTTCTTT.

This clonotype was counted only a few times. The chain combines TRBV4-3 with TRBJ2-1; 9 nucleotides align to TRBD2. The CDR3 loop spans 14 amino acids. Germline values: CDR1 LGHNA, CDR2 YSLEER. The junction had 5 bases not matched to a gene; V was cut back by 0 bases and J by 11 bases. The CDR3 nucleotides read TGCGCCAGCAGCCAAGATTCTGCGGGAGGGCAGCAGTTCTTC. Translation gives CASSQDSAGGQQFF.

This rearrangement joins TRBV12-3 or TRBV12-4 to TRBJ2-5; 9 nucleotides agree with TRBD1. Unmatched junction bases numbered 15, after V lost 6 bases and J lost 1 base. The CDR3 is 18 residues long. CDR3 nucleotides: TGTGCCAGCAGCCCTGTGGACAGGGGAATTTTAGTCCAAGAGACCCAGTACTTC. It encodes CASSPVDRGILVQETQYF.

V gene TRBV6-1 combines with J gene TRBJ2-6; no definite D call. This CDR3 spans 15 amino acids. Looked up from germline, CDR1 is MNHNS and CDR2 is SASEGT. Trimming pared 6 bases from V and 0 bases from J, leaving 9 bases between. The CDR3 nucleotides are TGTGCCAGCAGCATACAGAGCTCTGGGGCCAACGTCCTGACTTTC. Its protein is CASSIQSSGANVLTF.

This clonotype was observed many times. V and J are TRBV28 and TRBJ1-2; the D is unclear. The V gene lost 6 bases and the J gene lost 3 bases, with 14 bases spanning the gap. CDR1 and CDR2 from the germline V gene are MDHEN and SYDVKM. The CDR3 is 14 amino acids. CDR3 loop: CASSEGRVHYGYTF. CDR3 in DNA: TGTGCCAGCAGCGAAGGGCGGGTTCACTATGGCTACACCTTC.